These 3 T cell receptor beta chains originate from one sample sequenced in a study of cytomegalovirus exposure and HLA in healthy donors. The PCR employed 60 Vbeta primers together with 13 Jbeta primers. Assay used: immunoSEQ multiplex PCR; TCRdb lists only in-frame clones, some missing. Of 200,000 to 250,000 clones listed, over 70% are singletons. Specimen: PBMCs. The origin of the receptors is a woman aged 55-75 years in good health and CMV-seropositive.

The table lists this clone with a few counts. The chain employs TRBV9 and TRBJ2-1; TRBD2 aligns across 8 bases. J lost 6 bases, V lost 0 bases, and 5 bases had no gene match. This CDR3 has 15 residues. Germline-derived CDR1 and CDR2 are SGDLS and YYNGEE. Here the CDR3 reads CASSVAGGQFNEQFF. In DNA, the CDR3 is TGTGCCAGCAGCGTAGCGGGGGGGCAGTTCAATGAGCAGTTCTTC.

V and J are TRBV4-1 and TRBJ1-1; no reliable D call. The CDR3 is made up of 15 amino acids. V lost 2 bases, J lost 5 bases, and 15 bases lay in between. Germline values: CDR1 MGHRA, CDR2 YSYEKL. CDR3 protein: CASSQPTVRWTEAFF. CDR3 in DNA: TGCGCCAGCAGCCAACCAACAGTTCGTTGGACTGAAGCTTTCTTT.

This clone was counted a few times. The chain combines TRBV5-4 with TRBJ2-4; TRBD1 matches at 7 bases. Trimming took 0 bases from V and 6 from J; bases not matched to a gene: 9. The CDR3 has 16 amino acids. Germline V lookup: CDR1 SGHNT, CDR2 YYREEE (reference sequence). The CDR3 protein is CASSLGGRQGGNIQYF. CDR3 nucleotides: TGTGCCAGCAGCTTGGGGGGGCGACAGGGTGGAAACATTCAGTACTTC.